Described below is a single TCR beta chain sequence and its context. This entry comes from a study of blood T cell repertoires in COVID-19. Whole-study context: Donors in the United States, Italy and Spain gave samples during acute or convalescent COVID-19. T cells, B-cell-depleted T cells, or PBMCs supplied cDNA or gDNA.

The J segment lost 3 bases and the V segment lost 0 bases, leaving 4 bases of the junction unmatched. Germline loops: CDR1 SGHKS, CDR2 YYEKEE (reference sequence). The CDR3 is 15 residues long. In the authors' workflow: Amplification of reference gene primers was used by the study to estimate nucleated cell counts. Generated by immunoSEQ multiplex PCR, the TCRdb table keeps only in-frame clones and is missing some. Clone size and V and J calls were adopted from that table, with D and trimming inferred from the DNA. The sample records approximately 50,000 clones, 75% to 90% being singletons. The sequence derives from a man between 60 and 75 years old with acute or convalescent COVID-19. Sequenced material: peripheral blood. The chain carries TRBV5-5 and TRBJ1-1, with 8 positions matching TRBD1. The CDR3 DNA reads as TGTGCCAGCAGCTTGGTAGGACAGGGCTACACTGAAGCTTTCTTT. The encoded protein is CASSLVGQGYTEAFF. Combining the CDR3 with reference TRBV5-5 and TRBJ1-1 gives the whole variable domain DAGVTQSPTHLIKTRGQQVTLRCSPISGHKSVSWYQQVLGQGPQFIFQYYEKEERGRGNFPDRFSARQFPNYSSELNVNALLLGDSALYLCASSLVGQGYTEAFFGQGTRLTVV.